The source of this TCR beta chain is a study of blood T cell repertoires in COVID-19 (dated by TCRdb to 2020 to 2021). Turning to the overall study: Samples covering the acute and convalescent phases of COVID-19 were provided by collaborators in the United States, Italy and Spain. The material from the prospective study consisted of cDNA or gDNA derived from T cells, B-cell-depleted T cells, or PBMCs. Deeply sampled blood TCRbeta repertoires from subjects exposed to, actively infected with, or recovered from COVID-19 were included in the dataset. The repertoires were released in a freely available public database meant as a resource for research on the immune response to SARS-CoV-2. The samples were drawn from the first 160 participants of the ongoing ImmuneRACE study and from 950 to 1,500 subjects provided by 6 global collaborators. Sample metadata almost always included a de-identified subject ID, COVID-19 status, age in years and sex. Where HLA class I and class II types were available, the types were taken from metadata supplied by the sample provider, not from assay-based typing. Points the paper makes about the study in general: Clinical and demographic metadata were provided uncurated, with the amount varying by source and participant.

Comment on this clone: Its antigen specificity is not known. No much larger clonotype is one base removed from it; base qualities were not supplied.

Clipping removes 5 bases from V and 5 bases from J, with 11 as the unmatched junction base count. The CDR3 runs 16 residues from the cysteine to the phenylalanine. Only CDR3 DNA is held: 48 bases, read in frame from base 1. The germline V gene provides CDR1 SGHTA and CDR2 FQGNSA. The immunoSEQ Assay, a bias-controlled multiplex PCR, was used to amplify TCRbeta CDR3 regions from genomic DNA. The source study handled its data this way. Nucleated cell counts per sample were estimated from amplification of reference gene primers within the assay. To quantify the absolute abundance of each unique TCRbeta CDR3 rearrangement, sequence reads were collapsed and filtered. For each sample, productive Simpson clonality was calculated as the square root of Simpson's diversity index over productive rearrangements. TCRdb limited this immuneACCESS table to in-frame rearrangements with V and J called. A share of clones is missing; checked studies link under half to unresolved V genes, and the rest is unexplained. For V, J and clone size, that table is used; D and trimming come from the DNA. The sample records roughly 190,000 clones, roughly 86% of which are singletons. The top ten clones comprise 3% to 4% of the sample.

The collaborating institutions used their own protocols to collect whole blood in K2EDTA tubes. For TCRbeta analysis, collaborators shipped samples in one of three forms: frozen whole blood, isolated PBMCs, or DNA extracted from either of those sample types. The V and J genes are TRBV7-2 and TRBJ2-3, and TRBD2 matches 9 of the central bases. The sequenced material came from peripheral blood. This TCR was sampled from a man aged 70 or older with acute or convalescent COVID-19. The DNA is TGTGCCAGCAGCCCCAGAGGCCCTAGCGGGGAAGATACGCAGTATTTT. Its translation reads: CASSPRGPSGEDTQYF.